Judged by abundance, the clone carrying this T cell receptor (beta chain) is large. Its antigen is not known. The entry originates in a study of spatial heterogeneity in lung cancer. Study results and caveats: Alpha chain coverage of tumor T cells was estimated at 6% to 9%, and beta chain coverage at around 12%. Expanded alpha and beta TCR counts within tumors tracked tumor mutation counts.

Each molecule of TCR cDNA was tagged with one unique molecular identifier. TCRdb re-analysed the 5' RACE reads in MiXCR, keeping a single row per CDR3 protein. The sample includes about 6,000 distinct CDR3 sequences, approximately 8.5% of them seen just once. The CDR3 is 13 amino acids. The V and J ends lost 3 bases and 2 bases respectively, with 10 bases between them. Germline values: CDR1 DFQATT, CDR2 SNEGSKA (reference sequence). Time point defined: sample taken at primary tumor resection. Sequencing was performed on lung tumor tissue, taken at surgery. The chain carries TRBV20-1 and TRBJ1-2; D may be TRBD1 (5 bases). The clonotype comes from a female donor with early-stage non-small cell lung cancer. The CDR3 protein is CSARRDGNYGYTF. Written as DNA, the CDR3 is TGCAGTGCTAGGCGGGACGGGAACTATGGCTACACCTTC.